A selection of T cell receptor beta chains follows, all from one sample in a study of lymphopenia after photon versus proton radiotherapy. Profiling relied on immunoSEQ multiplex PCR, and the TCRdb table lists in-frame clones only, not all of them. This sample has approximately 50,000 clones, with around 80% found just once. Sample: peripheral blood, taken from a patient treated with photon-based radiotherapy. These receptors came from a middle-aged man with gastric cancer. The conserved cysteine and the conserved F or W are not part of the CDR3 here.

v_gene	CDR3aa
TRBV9	ASARQRNTEAF
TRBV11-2	ASSETGTGMGNEQF
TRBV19	ASSIDRLAGLYNEQF
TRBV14	ASSQQGFGAF
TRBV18	ASSPQGGSGANVLT
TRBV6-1	ASSAEGSTGELF
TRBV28	ATLLLAGGTDTQY
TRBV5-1	ASAEGRSYNEQF
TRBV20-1	SAIRNTEAF
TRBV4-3	ASSQEGGKTSRSLTDTQY
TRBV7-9	ASSLVGGTQPQH
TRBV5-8	ASSSRQSVMNTEAF
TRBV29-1	SVGPGLAGDTQY
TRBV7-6	ASSLGTGNSNYGYT
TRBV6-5	ASSRDRPDQPQH
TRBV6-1	ASSETTGSRYEQY
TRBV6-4	ASSEAGGTDTQY
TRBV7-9	ASRTDRNTEAF
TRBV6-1	ASRYTGGAYYEQY
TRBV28	ASSSLGGVNTEAF
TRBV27	ASSKNAGQGWT
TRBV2	ASSEYPSGSLVEADTQY
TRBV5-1	ASSLFPTSGYQETQY
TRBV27	ASSVSYRGHDYGYT
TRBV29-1	SVEWTGSYGYT
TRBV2	ASSRGSGNSYEQY
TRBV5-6	ASSLESSGKVYEQY
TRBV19	ASSTRGQGSSYNEQF
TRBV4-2	ASSLTGVGANVLT
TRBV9	ASSVAESSYEQY
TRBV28	ASSQGQEFGNTIY
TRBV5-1	ASSSRGEIQETQY
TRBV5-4	ASSYGQASTDTQY